This T cell receptor beta chain was found in a study of cytomegalovirus exposure and HLA in healthy donors. Although they were nominally healthy when sampled, donors likely had unrecorded immune exposures. The PCR used 60 Vbeta and 13 Jbeta primers. Sequenced by immunoSEQ multiplex PCR; TCRdb stores in-frame clones only, minus some. Among 160,000 or so clones listed, roughly 82% were seen once. V lost 0 bases and J 5 bases, leaving 17 bases between the germline ends. CDR1 and CDR2 (germline): SGDLS, YYNGEE. This CDR3 spans 16 amino acids. V gene TRBV9 combines with J gene TRBJ2-5; TRBD1 might be the D (6 bases). This clonotype was sampled from a man over 45 in good health and CMV-seropositive. The material sequenced was PBMCs. CDR3 nucleotide sequence: TGTGCCAGCAGCGTAGGCACGACTACAAGGGGGGAGACCCAGTACTTC. It is translated as CASSVGTTTRGETQYF.